This T cell receptor beta chain derives from a study of cytomegalovirus exposure and HLA in healthy donors. The donors were part of the roughly 130-subject validation cohort, which stood apart from the roughly 680-subject first cohort. The data were produced by immunoSEQ multiplex PCR, yet TCRdb's version contains in-frame clones alone and is incomplete. Of hundreds of thousands of clones in the sample, just over 85% are singletons; the top ten hold over 0.75%. To note about this clone: Its antigen is not identified.

Whole-study findings and limits: Despite most TCR sequences being rare, some public TCRs occurred in many donors. Researchers catalogued under 200 TCR beta chains as cytomegalovirus-associated.

This clonotype was sampled from a woman between 18 and 29 years old in good health and CMV-seronegative. The specimen was PBMCs.

CDR3 sequence (DNA): TGCGCCAGCAGCCGGACAGGGTTCACCGGGGAGCTGTTTTTT. It translates to CASSRTGFTGELFF. V and J are TRBV5-1 and TRBJ2-2; 8 positions agree with TRBD1. The CDR3 has 14 amino acids. Germline V gene lookup returns CDR1 SGHRS and CDR2 YFSETQ. The junction had 3 bases not matched to a gene; V was cut back by 4 bases and J by 4 bases.